The 3 T cell receptor beta chains below come from one sample, sequenced in a study of blood T cell repertoires in COVID-19. Sequencing used immunoSEQ multiplex PCR; TCRdb keeps in-frame clones, though not all of them. The profile shows roughly 140,000 clones, roughly four fifths of them singletons. Sequencing was done on a sample of peripheral blood. The receptors stem from an elderly woman with acute or convalescent COVID-19.

This clone was counted only a few times. The chain joins TRBV12-3 or TRBV12-4 to TRBJ1-3; maybe TRBD1 (6 bases). V shed 5 bases and J shed 9 bases, with 11 bases lying between them. The CDR3 totals 12 residues. The DNA for the CDR3 is TGTGCCAGCAGTAAAAGGGGGGGCACCATATATTTT. It codes for CASSKRGGTIYF.

This chain connects TRBV28 to TRBJ1-1, with TRBD1 as a possible D gene (5 bases). Germline-derived CDR1 and CDR2 are MDHEN and SYDVKM. CDR3 size: 14 residues. With 5 bases removed from V and 1 base from J, the gap between germline ends came to 11 bases. The CDR3 DNA reads as TGTGCCAGCAGTACCGGGGGGAAGAACACTGAAGCTTTCTTT. Amino acid sequence: CASSTGGKNTEAFF.

The chain couples TRBV2 to TRBJ2-1, with D hard to call. V lost 5 bases and J lost 4, with 3 bases in between. The V gene's germline CDR1 is SNHLY and CDR2 FYNNEI. The CDR3 length is 11 residues. The CDR3 region is CASSPYNEQFF. CDR3 nucleotides: TGTGCCAGCAGTCCTTACAATGAGCAGTTCTTC.